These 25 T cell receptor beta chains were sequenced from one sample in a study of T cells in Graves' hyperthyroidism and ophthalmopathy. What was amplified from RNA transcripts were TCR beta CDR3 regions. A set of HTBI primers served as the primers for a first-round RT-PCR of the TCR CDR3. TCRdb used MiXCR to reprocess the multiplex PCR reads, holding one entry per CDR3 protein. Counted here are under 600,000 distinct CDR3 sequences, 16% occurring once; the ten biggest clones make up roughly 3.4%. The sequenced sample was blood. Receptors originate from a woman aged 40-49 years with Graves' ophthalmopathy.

CDR3 region: CASSLERVEQYF. The CDR3 DNA is TGTGCCAGCAGTTTAGAAAGGGTGGAGCAGTACTTC. The chain combines TRBV27 with TRBJ2-7; D gene unclear. Trimming shortened V by 2 bases and J by 7 bases, and 9 bases separated the two germline ends. The CDR3 totals 12 residues. CDR1 MNHEY and CDR2 SMNVEV come from the germline V gene (reference sequence).

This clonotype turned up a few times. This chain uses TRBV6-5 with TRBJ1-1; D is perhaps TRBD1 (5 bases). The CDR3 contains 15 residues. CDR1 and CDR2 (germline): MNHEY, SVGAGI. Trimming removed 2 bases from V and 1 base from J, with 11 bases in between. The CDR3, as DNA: TGTGCCAGCAGTTACAGCACAGGACCGAACACTGAAGCTTTCTTT. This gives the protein CASSYSTGPNTEAFF.

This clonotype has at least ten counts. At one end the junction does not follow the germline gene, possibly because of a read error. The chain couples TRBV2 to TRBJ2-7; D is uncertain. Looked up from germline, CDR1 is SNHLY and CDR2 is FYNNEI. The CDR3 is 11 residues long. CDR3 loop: CASSASYEQYF. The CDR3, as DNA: TGCGCCAGCAGCGCTTCCTACGAGCAGTACTTC.

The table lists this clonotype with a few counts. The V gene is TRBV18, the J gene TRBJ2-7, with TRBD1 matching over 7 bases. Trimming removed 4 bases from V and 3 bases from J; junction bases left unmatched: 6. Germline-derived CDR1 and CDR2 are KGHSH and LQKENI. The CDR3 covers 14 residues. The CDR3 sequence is CASSRPGQRYEQYF. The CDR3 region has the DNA TGTGCCAGCTCACGACCGGGACAGCGCTACGAGCAGTACTTC.

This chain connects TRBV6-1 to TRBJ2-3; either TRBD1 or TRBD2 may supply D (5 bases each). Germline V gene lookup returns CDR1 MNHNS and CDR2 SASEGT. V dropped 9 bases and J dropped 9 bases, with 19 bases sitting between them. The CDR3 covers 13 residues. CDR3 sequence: CASRGSNWGTQYF. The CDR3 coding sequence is TGTGCCAGTCGAGGGAGTAATTGGGGGACGCAGTATTTT.

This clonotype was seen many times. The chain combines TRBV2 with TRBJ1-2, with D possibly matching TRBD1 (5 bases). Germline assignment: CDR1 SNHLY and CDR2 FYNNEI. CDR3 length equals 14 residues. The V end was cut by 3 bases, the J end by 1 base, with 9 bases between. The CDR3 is CASSEWGSNYGYTF. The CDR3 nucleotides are TGTGCCAGCAGTGAGTGGGGGAGTAACTATGGCTACACCTTC.

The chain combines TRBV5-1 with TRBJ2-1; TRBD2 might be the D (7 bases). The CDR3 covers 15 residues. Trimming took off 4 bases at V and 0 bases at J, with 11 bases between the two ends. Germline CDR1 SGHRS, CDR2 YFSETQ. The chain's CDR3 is CASSGGGASYNEQFF. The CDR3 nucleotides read TGCGCCAGCAGCGGGGGGGGGGCCTCCTACAATGAGCAGTTCTTC.

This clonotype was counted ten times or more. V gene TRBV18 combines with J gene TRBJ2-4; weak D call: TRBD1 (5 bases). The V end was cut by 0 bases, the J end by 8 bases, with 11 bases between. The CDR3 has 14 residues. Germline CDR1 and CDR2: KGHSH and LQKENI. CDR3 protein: CASSPPFQGYIQYF. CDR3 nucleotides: TGTGCCAGCTCACCACCGTTTCAGGGATACATTCAGTACTTC.

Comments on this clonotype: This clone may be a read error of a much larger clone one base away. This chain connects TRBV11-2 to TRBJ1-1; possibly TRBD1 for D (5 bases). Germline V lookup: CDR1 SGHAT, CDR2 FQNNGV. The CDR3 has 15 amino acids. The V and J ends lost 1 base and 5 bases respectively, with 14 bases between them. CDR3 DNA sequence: TGTGCCAGCAGCTTAGTGTCCGGGGCAGGGACTGAAGCTTTCTTT. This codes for CASSLVSGAGTEAFF.

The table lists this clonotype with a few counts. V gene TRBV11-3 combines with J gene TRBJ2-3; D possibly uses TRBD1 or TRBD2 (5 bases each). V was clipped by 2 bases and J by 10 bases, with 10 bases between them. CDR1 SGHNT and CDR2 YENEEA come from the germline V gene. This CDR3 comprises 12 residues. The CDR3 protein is CASSLNRGPQYF. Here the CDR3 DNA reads TGTGCCAGCAGCTTAAATCGGGGACCGCAGTATTTT.

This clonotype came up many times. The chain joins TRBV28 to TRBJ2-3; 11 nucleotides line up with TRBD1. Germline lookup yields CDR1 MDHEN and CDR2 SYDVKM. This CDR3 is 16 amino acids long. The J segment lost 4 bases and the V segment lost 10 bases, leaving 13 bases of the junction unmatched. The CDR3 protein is CATRTGGVLVSDTQYF. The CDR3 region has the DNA TGTGCCACGCGGACAGGGGGCGTATTAGTGTCAGATACGCAGTATTTT.

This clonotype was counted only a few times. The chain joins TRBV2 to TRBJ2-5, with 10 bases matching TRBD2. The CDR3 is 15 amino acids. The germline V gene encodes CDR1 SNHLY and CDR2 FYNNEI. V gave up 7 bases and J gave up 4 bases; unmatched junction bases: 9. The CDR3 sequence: CASISGGAAGETQYF. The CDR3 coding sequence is TGTGCCAGCATCAGCGGGGGGGCCGCGGGAGAGACCCAGTACTTC. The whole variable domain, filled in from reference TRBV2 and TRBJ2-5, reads EPEVTQTPSHQVTQMGQEVILRCVPISNHLYFYWYRQILGQKVEFLVSFYNNEISEKSEIFDDQFSVERPDGSNFTLKIRSTKLEDSAMYFCASISGGAAGETQYFGPGTRLLVL.

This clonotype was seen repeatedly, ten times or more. DNA of the CDR3: TGTGCCAGCAGCTTATATAAGCAGGGGAGTGAGCAGTACTTC. This gives the protein CASSLYKQGSEQYF. The V gene is TRBV11-2, the J gene TRBJ2-7; perhaps TRBD1 as D (6 bases). Germline V lookup: CDR1 SGHAT, CDR2 FQNNGV. This CDR3 region has 14 residues. The V end was cut by 2 bases, the J end by 7 bases, with 15 bases between.

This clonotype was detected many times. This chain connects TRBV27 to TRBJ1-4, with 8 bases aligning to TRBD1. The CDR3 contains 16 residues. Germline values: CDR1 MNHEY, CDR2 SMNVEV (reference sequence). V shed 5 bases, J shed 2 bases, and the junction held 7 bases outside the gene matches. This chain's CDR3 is CASSRTGFGTNEKLFF. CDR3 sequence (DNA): TGTGCCAGCAGTCGGACAGGGTTTGGGACTAATGAAAAACTGTTTTTT.

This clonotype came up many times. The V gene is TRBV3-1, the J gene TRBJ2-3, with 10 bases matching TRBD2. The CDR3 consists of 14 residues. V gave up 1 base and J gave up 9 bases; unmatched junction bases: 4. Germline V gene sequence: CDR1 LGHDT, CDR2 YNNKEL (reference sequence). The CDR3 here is CASSQGSGRGTQYF. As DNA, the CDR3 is TGTGCCAGCAGCCAAGGCAGCGGGAGGGGCACGCAGTATTTT.

The CDR3 DNA reads TGCAGTGCTAGAGATGTTTATGAAAAACTGTTTTTT. It translates to CSARDVYEKLFF. The genes are TRBV20-1 and TRBJ1-4; D unclear. V lost 0 bases and J 6 bases, leaving 5 bases between the germline ends. CDR1 and CDR2 (germline): DFQATT, SNEGSKA (reference sequence). This CDR3 spans 12 amino acids.

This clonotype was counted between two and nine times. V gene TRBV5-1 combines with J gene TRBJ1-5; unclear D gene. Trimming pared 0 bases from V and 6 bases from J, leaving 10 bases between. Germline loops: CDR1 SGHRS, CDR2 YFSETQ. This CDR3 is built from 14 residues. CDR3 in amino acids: CASSLEGSGQPQHF. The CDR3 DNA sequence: TGCGCCAGCAGCTTGGAAGGGTCGGGTCAGCCCCAGCATTTT.

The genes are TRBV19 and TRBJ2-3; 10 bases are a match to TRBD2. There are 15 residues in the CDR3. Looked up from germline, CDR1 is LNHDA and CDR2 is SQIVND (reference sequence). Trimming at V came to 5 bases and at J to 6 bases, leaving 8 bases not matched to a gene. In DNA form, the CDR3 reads TGTGCCAGTAGTGCCCAAGCGGGGGGGCGGGATACGCAGTATTTT. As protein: CASSAQAGGRDTQYF. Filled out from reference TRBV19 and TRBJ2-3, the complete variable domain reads DGGITQSPKYLFRKEGQNVTLSCEQNLNHDAMYWYRQDPGQGLRLIYYSQIVNDFQKGDIAEGYSVSREKKESFPLTVTSAQKNPTAFYLCASSAQAGGRDTQYFGPGTRLTVL.

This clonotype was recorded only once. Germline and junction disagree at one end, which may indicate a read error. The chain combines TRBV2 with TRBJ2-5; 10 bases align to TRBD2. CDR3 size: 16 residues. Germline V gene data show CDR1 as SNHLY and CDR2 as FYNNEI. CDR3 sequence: CASSEGLAGALETQYF. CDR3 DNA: TGTGCCAGCAGCGAAGGGCTAGCGGGAGCGCTCGAGACCCAGTACTTC.

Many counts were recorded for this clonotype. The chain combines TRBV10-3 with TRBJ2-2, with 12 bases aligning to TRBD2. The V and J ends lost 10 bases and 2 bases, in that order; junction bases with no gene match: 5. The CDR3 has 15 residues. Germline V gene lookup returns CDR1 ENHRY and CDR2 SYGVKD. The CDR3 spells CATNGLAGNTGELFF. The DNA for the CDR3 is TGTGCCACCAACGGACTAGCGGGAAACACCGGGGAGCTGTTTTTT.

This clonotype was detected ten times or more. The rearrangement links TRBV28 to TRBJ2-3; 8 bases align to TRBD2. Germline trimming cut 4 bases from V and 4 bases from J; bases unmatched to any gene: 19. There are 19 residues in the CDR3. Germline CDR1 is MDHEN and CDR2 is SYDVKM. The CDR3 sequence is CASSSVDVLREVGADTQYF. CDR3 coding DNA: TGTGCCAGCAGTTCTGTGGATGTATTGCGGGAGGTGGGTGCAGATACGCAGTATTTT.

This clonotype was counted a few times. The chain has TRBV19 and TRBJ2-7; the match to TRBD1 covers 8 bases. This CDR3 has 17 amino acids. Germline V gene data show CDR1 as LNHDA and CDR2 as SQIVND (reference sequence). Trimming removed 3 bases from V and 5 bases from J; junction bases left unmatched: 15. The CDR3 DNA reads TGTGCCAGTAGTATGACCGGAGCTCGGACAGGGTTTCACGAGCAGTACTTC. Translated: CASSMTGARTGFHEQYF. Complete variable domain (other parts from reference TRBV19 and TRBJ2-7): DGGITQSPKYLFRKEGQNVTLSCEQNLNHDAMYWYRQDPGQGLRLIYYSQIVNDFQKGDIAEGYSVSREKKESFPLTVTSAQKNPTAFYLCASSMTGARTGFHEQYFGPGTRLTVT.

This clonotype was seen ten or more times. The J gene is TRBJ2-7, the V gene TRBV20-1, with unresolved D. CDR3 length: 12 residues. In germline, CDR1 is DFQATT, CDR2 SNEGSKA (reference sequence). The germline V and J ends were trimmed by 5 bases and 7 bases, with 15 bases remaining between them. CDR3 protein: CSAPGIGVEQYF. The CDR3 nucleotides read TGCAGTGCTCCCGGAATTGGGGTGGAGCAGTACTTC.

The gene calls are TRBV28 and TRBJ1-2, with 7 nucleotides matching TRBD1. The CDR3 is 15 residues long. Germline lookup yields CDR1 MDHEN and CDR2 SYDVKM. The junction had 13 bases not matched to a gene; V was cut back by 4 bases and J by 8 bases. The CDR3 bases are TGTGCCAGCAGTTCTCCCGGGACAGCCTTCGTGGGCTACACCTTC. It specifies CASSSPGTAFVGYTF.

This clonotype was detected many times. CDR3 in DNA: TGTGCCAGCAGTACCCGGGAACTAGGAGAAGCTTTCTTT. Encoded protein: CASSTRELGEAFF. The chain employs TRBV6-1 and TRBJ1-1; no firm D call. The CDR3 consists of 13 residues. Trimming cost V 5 bases and J 8 bases, with 15 bases left between them. The V gene's germline CDR1 is MNHNS and CDR2 SASEGT.